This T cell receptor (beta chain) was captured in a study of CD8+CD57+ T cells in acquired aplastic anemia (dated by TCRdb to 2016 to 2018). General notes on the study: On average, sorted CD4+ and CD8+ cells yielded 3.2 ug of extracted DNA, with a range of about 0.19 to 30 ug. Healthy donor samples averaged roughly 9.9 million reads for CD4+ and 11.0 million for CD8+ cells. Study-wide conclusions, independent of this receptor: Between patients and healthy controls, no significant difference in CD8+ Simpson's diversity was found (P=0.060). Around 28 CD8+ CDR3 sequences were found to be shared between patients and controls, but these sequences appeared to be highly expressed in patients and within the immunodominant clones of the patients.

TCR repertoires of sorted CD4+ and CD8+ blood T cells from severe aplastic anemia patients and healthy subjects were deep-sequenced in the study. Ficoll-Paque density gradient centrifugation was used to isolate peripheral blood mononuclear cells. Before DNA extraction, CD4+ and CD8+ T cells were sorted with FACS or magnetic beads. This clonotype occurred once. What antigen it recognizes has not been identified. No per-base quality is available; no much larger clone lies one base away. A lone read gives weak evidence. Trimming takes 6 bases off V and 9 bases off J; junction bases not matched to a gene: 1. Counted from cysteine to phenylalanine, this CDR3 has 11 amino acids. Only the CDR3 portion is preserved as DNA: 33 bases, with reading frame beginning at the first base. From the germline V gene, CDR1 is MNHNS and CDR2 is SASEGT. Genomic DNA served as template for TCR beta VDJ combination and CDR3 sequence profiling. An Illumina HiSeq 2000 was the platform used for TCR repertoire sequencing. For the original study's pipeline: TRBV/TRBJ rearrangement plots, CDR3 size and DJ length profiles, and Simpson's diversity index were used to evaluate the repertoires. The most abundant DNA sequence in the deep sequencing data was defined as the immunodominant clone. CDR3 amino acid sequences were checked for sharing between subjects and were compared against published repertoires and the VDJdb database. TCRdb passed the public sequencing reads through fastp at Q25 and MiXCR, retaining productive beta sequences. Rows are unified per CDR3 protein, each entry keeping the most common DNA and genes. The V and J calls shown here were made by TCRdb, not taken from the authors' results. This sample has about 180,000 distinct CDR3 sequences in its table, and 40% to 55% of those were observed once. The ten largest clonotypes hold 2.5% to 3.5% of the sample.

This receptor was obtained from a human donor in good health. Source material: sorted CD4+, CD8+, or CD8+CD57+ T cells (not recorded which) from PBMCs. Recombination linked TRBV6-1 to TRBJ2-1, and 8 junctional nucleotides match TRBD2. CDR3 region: CASSGGGEQFF. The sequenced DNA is TGTGCCAGCAGCGGGGGGGGTGAGCAGTTCTTC.